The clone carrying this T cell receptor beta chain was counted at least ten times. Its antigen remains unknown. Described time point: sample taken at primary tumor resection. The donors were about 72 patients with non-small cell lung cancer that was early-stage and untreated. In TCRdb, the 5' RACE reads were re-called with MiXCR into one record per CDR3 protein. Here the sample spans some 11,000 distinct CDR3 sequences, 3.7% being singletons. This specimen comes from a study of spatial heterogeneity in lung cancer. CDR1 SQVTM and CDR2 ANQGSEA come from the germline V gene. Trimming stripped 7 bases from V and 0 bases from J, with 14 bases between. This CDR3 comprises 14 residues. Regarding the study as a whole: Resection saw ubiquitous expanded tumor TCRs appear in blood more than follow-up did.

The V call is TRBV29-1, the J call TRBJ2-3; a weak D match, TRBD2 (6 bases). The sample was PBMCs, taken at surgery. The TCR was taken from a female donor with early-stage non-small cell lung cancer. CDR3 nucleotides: TGCAGCGCAAGGGACTTCACTAGCACAGATACGCAGTATTTT. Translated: CSARDFTSTDTQYF.